This paragraph covers one TCR beta chain sequence. These data belong to a study of blood T cell repertoires in COVID-19. Study details: The analysed material was cDNA or gDNA that came from T cells, B-cell-depleted T cells, or PBMCs.

The germline V and J ends were trimmed by 7 bases and 1 base, with 16 bases remaining between them. Germline V gives CDR1 MRHNA, CDR2 SNTAGT. The CDR3 consists of 15 residues. Methods used by the authors: Counts of nucleated cells, estimated from reference gene primer amplification, were obtained. The data were produced by immunoSEQ multiplex PCR, yet TCRdb's version contains in-frame clones alone and is incomplete. That table furnishes V, J and clone size, whereas the DNA furnished D and trimming. The data hold a few hundred thousand clones, with about 86% observed a single time. The rearrangement uses TRBV6-4 and TRBJ1-1; perhaps TRBD1 as D (6 bases). The receptor was derived from a woman in her forties or fifties with acute or convalescent COVID-19. The sequencing input was peripheral blood. CDR3 sequence: CASMPISGANTEAFF. The CDR3, as DNA: TGTGCCAGCATGCCCATTTCAGGGGCGAACACTGAAGCTTTCTTT.